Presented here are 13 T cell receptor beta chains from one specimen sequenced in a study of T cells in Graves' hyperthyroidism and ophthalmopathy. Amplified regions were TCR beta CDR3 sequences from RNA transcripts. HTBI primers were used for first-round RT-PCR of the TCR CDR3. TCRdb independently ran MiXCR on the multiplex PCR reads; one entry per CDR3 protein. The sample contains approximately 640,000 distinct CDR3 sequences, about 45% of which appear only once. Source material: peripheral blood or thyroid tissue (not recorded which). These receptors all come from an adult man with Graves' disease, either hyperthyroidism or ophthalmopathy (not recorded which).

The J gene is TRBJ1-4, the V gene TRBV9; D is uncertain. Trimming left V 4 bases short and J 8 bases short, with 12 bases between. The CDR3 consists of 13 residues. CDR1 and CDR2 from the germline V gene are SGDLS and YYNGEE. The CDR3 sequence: CASSHKRREKLFF. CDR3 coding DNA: TGTGCCAGCAGCCATAAAAGGAGGGAAAAACTGTTTTTT.

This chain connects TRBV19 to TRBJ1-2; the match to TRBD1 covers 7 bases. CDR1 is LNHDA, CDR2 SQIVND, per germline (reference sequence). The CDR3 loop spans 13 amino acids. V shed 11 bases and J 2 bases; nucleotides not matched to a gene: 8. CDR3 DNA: TGTGCCTCGGGGCAGGGGGAAAACTATGGCTACACCTTC. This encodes CASGQGENYGYTF. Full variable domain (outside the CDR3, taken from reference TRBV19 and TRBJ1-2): DGGITQSPKYLFRKEGQNVTLSCEQNLNHDAMYWYRQDPGQGLRLIYYSQIVNDFQKGDIAEGYSVSREKKESFPLTVTSAQKNPTAFYLCASGQGENYGYTFGSGTRLTVV.

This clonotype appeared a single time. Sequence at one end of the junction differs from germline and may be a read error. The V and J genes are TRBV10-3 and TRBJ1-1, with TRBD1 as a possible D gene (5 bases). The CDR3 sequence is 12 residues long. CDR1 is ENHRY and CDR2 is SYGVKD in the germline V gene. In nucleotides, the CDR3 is TGTGCCAGCAGTGAACAGGTTAGAGTGGCTTTCTTT. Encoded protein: CASSEQVRVAFF.

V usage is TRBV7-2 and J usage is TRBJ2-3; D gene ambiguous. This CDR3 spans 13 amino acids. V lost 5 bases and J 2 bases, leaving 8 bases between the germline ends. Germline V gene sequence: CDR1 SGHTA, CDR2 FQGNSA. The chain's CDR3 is CASSILYTDTQYF. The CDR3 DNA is TGTGCCAGCAGCATACTATACACAGATACGCAGTATTTT.

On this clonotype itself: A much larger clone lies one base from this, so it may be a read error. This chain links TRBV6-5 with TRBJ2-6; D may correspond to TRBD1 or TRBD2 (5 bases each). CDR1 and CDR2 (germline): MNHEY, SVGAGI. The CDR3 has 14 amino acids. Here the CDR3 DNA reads TGTGCCAGCAGCTGGGGCGTCGGGGCCGACGTCCTGACTTTC. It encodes CASSWGVGADVLTF.

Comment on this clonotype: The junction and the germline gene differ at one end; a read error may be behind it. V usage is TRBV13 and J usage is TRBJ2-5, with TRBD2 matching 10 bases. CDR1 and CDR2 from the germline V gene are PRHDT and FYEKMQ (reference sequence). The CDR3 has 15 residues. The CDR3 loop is CASSYGLAEQGTQYF. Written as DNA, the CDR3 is TGTGCCAGCAGTTACGGACTAGCGGAACAAGGGACCCAGTACTTC.

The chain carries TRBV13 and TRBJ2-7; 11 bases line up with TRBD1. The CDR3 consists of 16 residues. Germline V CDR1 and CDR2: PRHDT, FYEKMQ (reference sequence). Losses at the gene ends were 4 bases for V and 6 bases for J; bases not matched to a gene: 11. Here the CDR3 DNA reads TGTGCCAGCAGCTCGACCGGGACAGGGGGTATGGGCGAGCAGTACTTC. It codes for CASSSTGTGGMGEQYF.

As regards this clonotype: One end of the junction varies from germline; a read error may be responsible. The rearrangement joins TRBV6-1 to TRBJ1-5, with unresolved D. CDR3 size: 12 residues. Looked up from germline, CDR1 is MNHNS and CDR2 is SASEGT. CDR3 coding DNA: TGTGCCAGCAGTGAAGGGATTGGGCCCCGGCATTTT. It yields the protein CASSEGIGPRHF.

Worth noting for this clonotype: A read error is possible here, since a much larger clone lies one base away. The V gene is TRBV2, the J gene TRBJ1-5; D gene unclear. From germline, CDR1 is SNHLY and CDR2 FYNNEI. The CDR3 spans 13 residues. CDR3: CANSEGFNQPQHF. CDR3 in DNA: TGTGCCAACAGTGAAGGGTTCAATCAGCCCCAGCATTTT.

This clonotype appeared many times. DNA of the CDR3: TGCAGCGTTGAGTCCGGGGACAGCTATGGCTACACCTTC. Translating it yields CSVESGDSYGYTF. This chain uses TRBV29-1 with TRBJ1-2; the match to TRBD1 covers 7 bases. Germline V lookup: CDR1 SQVTM, CDR2 ANQGSEA. This CDR3 comprises 13 residues. V trimming: 3 bases; J trimming: 4 bases; junction bases outside the gene matches: 5.

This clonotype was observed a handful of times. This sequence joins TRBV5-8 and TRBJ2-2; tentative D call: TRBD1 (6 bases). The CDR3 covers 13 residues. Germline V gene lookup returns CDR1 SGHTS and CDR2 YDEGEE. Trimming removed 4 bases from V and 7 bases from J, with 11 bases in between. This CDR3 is CASSNRVVGELFF. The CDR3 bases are TGTGCCAGCAGCAACAGGGTAGTCGGGGAGCTGTTTTTT.

This CDR3 reads CSRGWTYEQYF. CDR3 coding DNA: TGCAGTAGGGGTTGGACCTACGAGCAGTACTTC. The chain links TRBV29-1 to TRBJ2-7; D might be TRBD1 (5 bases). The CDR3 runs to 11 residues. CDR1 and CDR2 (germline): SQVTM, ANQGSEA.

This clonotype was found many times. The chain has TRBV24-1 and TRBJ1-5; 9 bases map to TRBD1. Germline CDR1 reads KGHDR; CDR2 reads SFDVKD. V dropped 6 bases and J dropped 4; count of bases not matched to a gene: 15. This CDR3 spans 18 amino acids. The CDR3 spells CATSHHGPVTGGNQPQHF. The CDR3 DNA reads TGTGCCACCAGTCACCATGGTCCCGTGACAGGGGGGAATCAGCCCCAGCATTTT.